These 8 T cell receptor beta chains share one sample of origin, sequenced in a study of T cells expressing NK-cell markers. Reprocessing the 5' RACE reads, TCRdb reports a single entry for every CDR3 protein and omits DNA. The sample has approximately 420,000 distinct CDR3 sequences, and its top ten clones hold around 11%. The sample was blood T cells: a sorted CD56 or NKG2C T cell subset, CD4+ or CD8+ T cells, or bulk PBMC T cells (not recorded which). The source of these receptors is a woman aged 45 to 65 in good health.

This sequence joins TRBV20-1 and TRBJ2-7; no DNA is available, so the TRBD2 call from TCRdb remains unchecked. The CDR3 runs 14 residues. The germline V gene has CDR1 DFQATT and CDR2 SNEGSKA (reference sequence). CDR3 in amino acids: CSASGEAGAYEQYF.

The chain links TRBV27 to TRBJ1-1; checking the TCRdb D call of TRBD1 is not possible without DNA. CDR3 length: 14 residues. The germline V gene encodes CDR1 MNHEY and CDR2 SMNVEV (reference sequence). The CDR3 is CASAKQGVWTEAFF.

The CDR3 here is CSVSGSWVGKGPYEQYF. This chain connects TRBV29-1 to TRBJ2-7; TCRdb picks TRBD1, but there is no DNA to check that call. In germline, CDR1 is SQVTM, CDR2 ANQGSEA. This CDR3 spans 17 amino acids.

The chain uses TRBV11-2 and TRBJ2-3; there is no DNA to check the TCRdb D call of TRBD2. The CDR3 is made up of 15 amino acids. The germline gives CDR1 SGHAT, CDR2 FQNNGV. Here the CDR3 reads CASSFPTGVSDTQYF.

This chain connects TRBV15 to TRBJ2-1; the D call of TRBD1 rests on TCRdb alone, since no DNA is present to check it. The CDR3 has 15 amino acids. Germline lookup yields CDR1 LNHNV and CDR2 YYDKDF (reference sequence). CDR3 sequence: CATSLAGTAHNEQFF.

This chain joins TRBV5-1 and TRBJ2-5; the D call from TCRdb, TRBD1, cannot be confirmed without DNA. CDR1 SGHRS and CDR2 YFSETQ come from the germline V gene. This CDR3 contains 13 residues. CDR3 sequence: CASSLQGRETQYF.

V usage is TRBV25-1 and J usage is TRBJ2-1; TCRdb indicates TRBD2, and absent DNA this call remains unverified. The V gene's germline CDR1 is MGHDK and CDR2 SYGVNS. The CDR3 runs to 13 residues. The CDR3 spells CASKRGGANEQFF.

The chain couples TRBV18 to TRBJ2-6. CDR1 and CDR2 from the germline V gene are KGHSH and LQKENI. The CDR3 extends over 17 amino acids. This chain's CDR3 is CASSPPVFNSGANVLTF.